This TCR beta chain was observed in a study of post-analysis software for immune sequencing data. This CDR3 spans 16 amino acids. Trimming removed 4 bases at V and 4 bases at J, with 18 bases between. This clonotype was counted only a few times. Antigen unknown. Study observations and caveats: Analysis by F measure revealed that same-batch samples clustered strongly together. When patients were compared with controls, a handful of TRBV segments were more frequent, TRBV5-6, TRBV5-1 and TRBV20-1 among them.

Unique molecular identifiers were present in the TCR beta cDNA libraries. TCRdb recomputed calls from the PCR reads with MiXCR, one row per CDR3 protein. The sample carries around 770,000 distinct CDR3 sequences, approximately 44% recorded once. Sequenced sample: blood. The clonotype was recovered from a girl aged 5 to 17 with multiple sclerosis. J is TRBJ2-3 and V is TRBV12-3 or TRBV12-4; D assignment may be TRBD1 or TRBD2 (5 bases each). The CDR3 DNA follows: TGTGCCAGCAGTTCGATCATCAGGGCTAGCCCAGATACGCAGTATTTT. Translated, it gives CASSSIIRASPDTQYF.